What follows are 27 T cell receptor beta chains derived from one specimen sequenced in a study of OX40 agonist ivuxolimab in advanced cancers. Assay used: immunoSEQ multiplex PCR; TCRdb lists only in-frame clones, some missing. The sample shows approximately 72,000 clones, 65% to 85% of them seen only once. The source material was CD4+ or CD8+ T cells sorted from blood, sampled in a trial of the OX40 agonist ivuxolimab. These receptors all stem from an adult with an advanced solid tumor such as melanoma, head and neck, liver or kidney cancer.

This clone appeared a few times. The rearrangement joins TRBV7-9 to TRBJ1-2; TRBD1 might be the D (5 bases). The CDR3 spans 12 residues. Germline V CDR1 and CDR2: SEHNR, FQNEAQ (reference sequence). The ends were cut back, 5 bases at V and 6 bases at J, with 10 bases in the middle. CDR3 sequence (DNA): TGTGCCAGCAGCGCCGGACAAAATGGCTACACCTTC. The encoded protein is CASSAGQNGYTF.

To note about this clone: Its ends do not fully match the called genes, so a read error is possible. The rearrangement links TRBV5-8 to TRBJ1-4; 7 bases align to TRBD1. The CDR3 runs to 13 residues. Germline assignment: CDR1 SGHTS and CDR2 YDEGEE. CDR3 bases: TGTGCCAGCATCAGGCAGGGGGTTGCAACTAATGTTTTT. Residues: CASIRQGVATNVF.

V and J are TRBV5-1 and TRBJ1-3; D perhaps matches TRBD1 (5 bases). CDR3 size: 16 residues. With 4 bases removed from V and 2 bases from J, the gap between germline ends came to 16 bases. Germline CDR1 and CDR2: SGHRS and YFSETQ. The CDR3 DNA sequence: TGCGCCAGCAGCCTGCGACAGACGGGGACTGGAAACACCATATATTTT. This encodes CASSLRQTGTGNTIYF.

CDR3: CAWGTSGADEQYF. The CDR3 nucleotides read TGTGCCTGGGGGACTAGCGGGGCCGACGAGCAGTACTTC. J is TRBJ2-7 and V is TRBV30; TRBD2 agrees at 13 bases. Germline trimming cut 5 bases from V and 5 bases from J; bases unmatched to any gene: 3. Germline lookup yields CDR1 GTSNPN and CDR2 SVGIG (reference sequence). The CDR3 is made up of 13 amino acids.

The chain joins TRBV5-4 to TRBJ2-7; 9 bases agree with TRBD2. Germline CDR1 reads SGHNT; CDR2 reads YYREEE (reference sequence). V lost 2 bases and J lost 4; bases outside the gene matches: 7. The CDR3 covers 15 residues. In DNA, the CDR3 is TGTGCCAGCAGCTTAGGGGCGGGAGGGAGGTACGAGCAGTACTTC. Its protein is CASSLGAGGRYEQYF.

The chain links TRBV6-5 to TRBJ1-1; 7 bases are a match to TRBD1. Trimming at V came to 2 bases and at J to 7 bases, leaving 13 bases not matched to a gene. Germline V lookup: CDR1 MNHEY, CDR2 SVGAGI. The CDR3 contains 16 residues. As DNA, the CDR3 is TGTGCCAGCAGTTACCTACGTTCGACAGGGTTGATTGAAGCTTTCTTT. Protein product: CASSYLRSTGLIEAFF.

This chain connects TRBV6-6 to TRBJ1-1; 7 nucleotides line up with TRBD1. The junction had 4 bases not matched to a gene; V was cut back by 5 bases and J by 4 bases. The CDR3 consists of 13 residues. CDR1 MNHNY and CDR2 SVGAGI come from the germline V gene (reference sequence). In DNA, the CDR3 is TGTGCCAGCAGTCGACAGGGAGGCACTGAAGCTTTCTTT. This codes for CASSRQGGTEAFF.

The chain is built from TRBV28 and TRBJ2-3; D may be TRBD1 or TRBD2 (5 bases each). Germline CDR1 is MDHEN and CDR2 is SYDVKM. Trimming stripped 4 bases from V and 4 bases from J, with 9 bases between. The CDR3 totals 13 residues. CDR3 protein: CASSWGNADTQYF. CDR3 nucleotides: TGTGCCAGCAGTTGGGGGAACGCAGATACGCAGTATTTT. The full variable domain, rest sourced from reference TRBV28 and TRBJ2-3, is DVKVTQSSRYLVKRTGEKVFLECVQDMDHENMFWYRQDPGLGLRLIYFSYDVKMKEKGDIPEGYSVSREKKERFSLILESASTNQTSMYLCASSWGNADTQYFGPGTRLTVL.

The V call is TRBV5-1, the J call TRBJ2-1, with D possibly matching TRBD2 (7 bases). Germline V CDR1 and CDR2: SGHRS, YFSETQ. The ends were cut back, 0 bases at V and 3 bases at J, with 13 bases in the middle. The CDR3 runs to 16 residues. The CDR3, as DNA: TGCGCCAGCAGCTTGGCCGGCGGGGGCTTCTACAATGAGCAGTTCTTC. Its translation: CASSLAGGGFYNEQFF.

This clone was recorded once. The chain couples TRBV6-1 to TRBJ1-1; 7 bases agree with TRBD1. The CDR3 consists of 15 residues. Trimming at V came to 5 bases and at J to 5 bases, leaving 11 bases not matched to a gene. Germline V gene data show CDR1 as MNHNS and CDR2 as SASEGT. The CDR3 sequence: CASSLNRGRWTEAFF. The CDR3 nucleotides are TGTGCCAGCAGTCTTAACAGGGGCAGGTGGACTGAAGCTTTCTTT.

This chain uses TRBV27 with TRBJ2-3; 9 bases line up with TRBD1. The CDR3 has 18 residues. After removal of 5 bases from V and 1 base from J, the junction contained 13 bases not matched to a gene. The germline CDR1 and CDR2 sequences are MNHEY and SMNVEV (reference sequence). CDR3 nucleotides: TGTGCCAGCAGTCCCGGACAGGGGAAGTATCTGGGCACAGATACGCAGTATTTT. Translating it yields CASSPGQGKYLGTDTQYF.

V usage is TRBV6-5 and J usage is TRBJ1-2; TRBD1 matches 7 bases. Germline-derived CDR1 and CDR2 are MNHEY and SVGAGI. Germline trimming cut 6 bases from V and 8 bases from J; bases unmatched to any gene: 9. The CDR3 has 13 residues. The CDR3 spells CASRQRRGQGYTF. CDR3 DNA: TGTGCCAGCAGACAAAGGAGGGGGCAAGGCTACACCTTC.

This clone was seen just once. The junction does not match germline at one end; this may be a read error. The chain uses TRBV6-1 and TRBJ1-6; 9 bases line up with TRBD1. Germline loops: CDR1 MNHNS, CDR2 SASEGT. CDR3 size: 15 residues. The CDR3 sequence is CACSVTGTGNSPLHF. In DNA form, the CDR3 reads TGTGCCTGCAGCGTTACCGGGACAGGGAATTCACCCCTCCACTTT.

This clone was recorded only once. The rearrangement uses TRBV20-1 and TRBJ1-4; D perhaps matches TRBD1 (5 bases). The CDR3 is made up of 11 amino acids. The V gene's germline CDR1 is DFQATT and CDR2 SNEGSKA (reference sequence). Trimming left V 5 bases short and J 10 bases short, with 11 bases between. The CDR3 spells CSAPEGRKLFF. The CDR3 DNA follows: TGCAGTGCTCCCGAGGGGCGAAAACTGTTTTTT.

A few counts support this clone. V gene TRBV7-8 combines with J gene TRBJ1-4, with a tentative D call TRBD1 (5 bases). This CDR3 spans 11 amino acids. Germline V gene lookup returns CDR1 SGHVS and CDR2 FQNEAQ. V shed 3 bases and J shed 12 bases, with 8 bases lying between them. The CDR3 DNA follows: TGTGCCAGCAGCTTCTGGGGGGAACTGTTTTTT. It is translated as CASSFWGELFF.

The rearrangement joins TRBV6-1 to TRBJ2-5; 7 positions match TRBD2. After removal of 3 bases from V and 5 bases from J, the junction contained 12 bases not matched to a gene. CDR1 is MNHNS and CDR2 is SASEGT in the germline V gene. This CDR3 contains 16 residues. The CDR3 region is CASSDKPSGVWETQYF. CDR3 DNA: TGTGCCAGCAGTGACAAGCCTAGCGGAGTCTGGGAGACCCAGTACTTC.

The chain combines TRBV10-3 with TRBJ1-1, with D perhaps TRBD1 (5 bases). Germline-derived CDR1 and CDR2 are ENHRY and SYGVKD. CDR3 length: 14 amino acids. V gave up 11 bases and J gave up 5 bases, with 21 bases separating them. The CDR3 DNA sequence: TGTGCCGGCTGGAGGGGTGAAGTAGGGACTGAAGCTTTCTTT. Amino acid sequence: CAGWRGEVGTEAFF.

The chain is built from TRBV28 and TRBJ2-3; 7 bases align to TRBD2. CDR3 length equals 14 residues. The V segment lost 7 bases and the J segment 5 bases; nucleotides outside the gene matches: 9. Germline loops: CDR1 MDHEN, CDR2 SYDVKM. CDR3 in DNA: TGTGCCAGCACCGAGACTAGCCCCGGAGATACGCAGTATTTT. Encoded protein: CASTETSPGDTQYF.

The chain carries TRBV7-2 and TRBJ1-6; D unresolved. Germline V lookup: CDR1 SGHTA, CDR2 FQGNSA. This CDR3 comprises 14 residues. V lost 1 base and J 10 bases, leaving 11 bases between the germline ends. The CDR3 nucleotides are TGTGCCAGCAGCTTAGATGGCTCTAGGTCACCCCTCCACTTT. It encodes CASSLDGSRSPLHF.

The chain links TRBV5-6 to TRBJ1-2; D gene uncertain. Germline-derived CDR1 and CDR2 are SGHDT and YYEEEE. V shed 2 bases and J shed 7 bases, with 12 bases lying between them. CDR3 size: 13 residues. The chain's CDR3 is CASSFSFQSGYTF. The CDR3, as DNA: TGTGCCAGCAGCTTTAGCTTCCAAAGTGGCTACACCTTC.

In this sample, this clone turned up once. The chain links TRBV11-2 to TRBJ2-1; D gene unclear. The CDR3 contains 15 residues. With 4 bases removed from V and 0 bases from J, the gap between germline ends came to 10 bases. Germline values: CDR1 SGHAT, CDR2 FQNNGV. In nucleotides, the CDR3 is TGTGCCAGCAGCTCCCCCGCCCTCTCCTACAATGAGCAGTTCTTC. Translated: CASSSPALSYNEQFF.

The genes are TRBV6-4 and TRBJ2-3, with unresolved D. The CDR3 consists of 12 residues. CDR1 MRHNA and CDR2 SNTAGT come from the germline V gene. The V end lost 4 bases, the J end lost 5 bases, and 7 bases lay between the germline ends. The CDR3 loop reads CASSGEGDTQYF. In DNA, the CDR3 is TGTGCCAGCAGTGGAGAAGGAGATACGCAGTATTTT.

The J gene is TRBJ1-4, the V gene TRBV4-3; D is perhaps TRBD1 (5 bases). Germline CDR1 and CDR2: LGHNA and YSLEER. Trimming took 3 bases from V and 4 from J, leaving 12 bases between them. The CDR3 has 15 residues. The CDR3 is CASSHHDRYNEKLFF. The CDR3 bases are TGCGCCAGCAGCCACCATGACAGATATAATGAAAAACTGTTTTTT.

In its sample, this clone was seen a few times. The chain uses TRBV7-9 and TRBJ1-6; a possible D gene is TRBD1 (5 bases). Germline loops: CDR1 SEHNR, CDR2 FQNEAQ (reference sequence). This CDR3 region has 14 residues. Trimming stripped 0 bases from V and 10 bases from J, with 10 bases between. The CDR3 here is CASSLAGRDSPLHF. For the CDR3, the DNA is TGTGCCAGCAGCTTAGCAGGCAGGGACTCACCCCTCCACTTT.

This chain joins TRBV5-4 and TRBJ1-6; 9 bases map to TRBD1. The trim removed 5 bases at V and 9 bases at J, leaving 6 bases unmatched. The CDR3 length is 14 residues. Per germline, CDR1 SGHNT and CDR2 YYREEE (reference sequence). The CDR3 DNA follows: TGTGCCAGCAGACTGGGACAGGGAGGTTCACCCCTCCACTTT. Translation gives CASRLGQGGSPLHF.

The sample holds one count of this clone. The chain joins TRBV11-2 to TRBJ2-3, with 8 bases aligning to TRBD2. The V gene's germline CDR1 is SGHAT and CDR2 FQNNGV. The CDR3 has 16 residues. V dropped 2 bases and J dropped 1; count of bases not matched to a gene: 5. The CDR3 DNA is TGTGCCAGCAGCTTATACGGGGGGGCTGGCACAGATACGCAGTATTTT. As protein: CASSLYGGAGTDTQYF.

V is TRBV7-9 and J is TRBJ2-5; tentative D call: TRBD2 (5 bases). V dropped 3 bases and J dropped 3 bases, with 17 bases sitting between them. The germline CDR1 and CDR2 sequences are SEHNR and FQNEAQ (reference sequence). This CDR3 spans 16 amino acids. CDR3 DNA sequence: TGTGCCAGCAGCTTGGGAGAGGCCTGGGGTAAAGAGACCCAGTACTTC. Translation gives CASSLGEAWGKETQYF.